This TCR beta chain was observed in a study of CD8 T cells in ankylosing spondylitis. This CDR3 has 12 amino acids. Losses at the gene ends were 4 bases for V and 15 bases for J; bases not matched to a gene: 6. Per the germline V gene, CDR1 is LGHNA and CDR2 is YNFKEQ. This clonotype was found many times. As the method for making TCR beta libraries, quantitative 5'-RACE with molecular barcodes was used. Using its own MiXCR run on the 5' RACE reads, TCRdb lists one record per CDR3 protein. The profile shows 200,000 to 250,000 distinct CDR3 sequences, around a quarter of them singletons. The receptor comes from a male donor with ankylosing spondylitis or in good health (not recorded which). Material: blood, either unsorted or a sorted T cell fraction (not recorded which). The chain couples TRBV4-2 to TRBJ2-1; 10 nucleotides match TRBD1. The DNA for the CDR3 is TGTGCCAGCAGCCCAAGACAGGGGGCTCCGTTCTTC. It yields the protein CASSPRQGAPFF.